A selection of T cell receptor beta chains follows, all from one sample in a study of blood T cell repertoires in COVID-19. Method: immunoSEQ multiplex PCR; TCRdb's copy keeps in-frame clones and lacks some. Among over 150,000 clones listed, around 74% were seen once. The specimen sequenced was peripheral blood. The source is a man in his 70s with acute or convalescent COVID-19. CDR3s leave out the opening cysteine and the closing phenylalanine or tryptophan. Each record gives: V gene, J gene, D gene, CDR3 protein. The D gene is left open where the match is weak.

TRBV5-1,TRBJ1-2,NA,ASSLAQVAYGYT
TRBV6-5,TRBJ2-1,NA,ASSRGNEQF
TRBV19,TRBJ1-1,TRBD1,ASSSGTANTEAF
TRBV11-3,TRBJ1-2,TRBD1,ASSSSGTGEGYT
TRBV5-1,TRBJ1-1,NA,ASSLGAPGLAF
TRBV6-5,TRBJ2-3,TRBD2,ASSPQREVGDTQY
TRBV4-3,TRBJ2-1,NA,ASSQETGREQF
TRBV10-2,TRBJ1-4,TRBD1,ASSEFGTGAEKLF
TRBV6-5,TRBJ1-5,NA,ASSQQQQPQH
TRBV5-6,TRBJ1-2,NA,ASTRRQNYGYT
TRBV13,TRBJ1-1,NA,ASSPAPRLVEAF
TRBV21-1,TRBJ2-3,NA,ASSSPAGSASTDTQY
TRBV27,TRBJ1-4,NA,ASSLDRGGRGKLF
TRBV9,TRBJ2-7,NA,ASSPWPGVGQY
TRBV5-4,TRBJ2-3,NA,ASSSGDSPTDTQY
TRBV12-3/TRBV12-4,TRBJ1-2,NA,ASSRQRGYT
TRBV20-1,TRBJ2-1,NA,SAIYSTEQF
TRBV19,TRBJ2-3,TRBD2,ASSIGGGVDTQY
TRBV6-5,TRBJ2-3,NA,ASNQLGKPDTQY
TRBV7-2,TRBJ1-1,TRBD1,ASSSWTGLEAF
TRBV19,TRBJ2-2,NA,ASSTRLLGGGELF
TRBV6-1,TRBJ1-2,NA,ASSEPSYGYT